This T cell receptor (beta chain) originates from a study of control samples from healthy donors and cancer patients. Sequenced by immunoSEQ multiplex PCR; TCRdb stores in-frame clones only, minus some. The sample comprises about 130,000 clones, over 75% of which are singletons, and about 3.2% rests with the top ten. V was cut by 1 base and J by 3 bases, with 10 bases left in between. The germline gives CDR1 MNHNS, CDR2 SASEGT. CDR3 length: 15 amino acids. The source of this sequence is a man aged 50-60 years in good health. Sequencing was carried out using blood. The chain recombines TRBV6-1 with TRBJ1-3; D unresolved. The CDR3 DNA is TGTGCCAGCAGTGAAGGGGTTTTATATGGAAACACCATATATTTT. Protein: CASSEGVLYGNTIYF.